Shown below are 4 T cell receptor beta chains from a single sample sequenced in a study of T cell clonotyping in hematopoietic cell transplantation. The table came from immunoSEQ multiplex PCR; TCRdb's copy has only in-frame clones and leaves some out. The sample includes more than 15,000 clones, 80% to 90% of them seen just once. Sequenced sample: peripheral blood mononuclear cells. All receptors derive from a woman aged 40 to 50 in good health. Some clones in this sample may be carry-over from other donors' samples.

The chain recombines TRBV7-3 with TRBJ2-5, with 9 bases identical to TRBD1. After removal of 5 bases from V and 4 bases from J, the junction contained 8 bases not matched to a gene. CDR3 length: 15 residues. Germline V gene data show CDR1 as SGHTA and CDR2 as FQGTGA. CDR3 in amino acids: CASSPGQGRSETQYF. CDR3 bases: TGTGCCAGCAGCCCCGGACAGGGGAGGTCAGAGACCCAGTACTTC.

The J gene is TRBJ2-7, the V gene TRBV13, with 7 positions matching TRBD1. Germline CDR1 PRHDT, CDR2 FYEKMQ (reference sequence). Trimming took 0 bases from V and 6 from J; bases not matched to a gene: 2. CDR3 size: 13 residues. This chain's CDR3 is CASSLGGGAEQYF. CDR3 in DNA: TGTGCCAGCAGCTTAGGAGGGGGCGCCGAGCAGTACTTC.

The V gene is TRBV5-6, the J gene TRBJ1-1; TRBD1 matches 7 bases. Germline V gene lookup returns CDR1 SGHDT and CDR2 YYEEEE. J lost 1 base, V lost 0 bases, and 6 bases had no gene match. This CDR3 is built from 16 residues. The CDR3 reads CASSLGQGIGNTEAFF. The CDR3 nucleotides are TGTGCCAGCAGCTTGGGACAGGGAATAGGGAACACTGAAGCTTTCTTT.

The chain couples TRBV20-1 to TRBJ2-1; D unclear. Trimming removed 6 bases from V and 10 bases from J, with 10 bases in between. CDR3 length equals 10 residues. Germline V gene lookup returns CDR1 DFQATT and CDR2 SNEGSKA (reference sequence). DNA of the CDR3: TGCAGTGCAGCCCCTCGCGAGCAGTTCTTC. Its protein product is CSAAPREQFF.